The entry below describes one T cell receptor (beta chain). The entry originates in a study of blood T cell repertoires in COVID-19. Study at large: From the United States, Italy and Spain came samples of acute and convalescent COVID-19.

The germline CDR1 and CDR2 sequences are SGHRS and YFSETQ. The CDR3 length is 14 residues. V was clipped by 4 bases and J by 2 bases, with 12 bases between them. Repertoires were generated with immunoSEQ multiplex PCR, while TCRdb's copy carries only in-frame clones and drops some. The repertoire includes around 200,000 clones, more than 80% of them detected once, and 6.5% to 8.5% sits in the top ten. This sequence was found in a human donor in a cohort sampled during active COVID-19. Sequenced: peripheral blood. This rearrangement joins TRBV5-1 to TRBJ1-2; D is possibly TRBD1 (5 bases). CDR3 sequence reads: CASSLDSRNYGYTF. CDR3 nucleotide sequence: TGCGCCAGCAGCCTTGACAGCAGAAACTATGGCTACACCTTC. Full variable domain (outside the CDR3, taken from reference TRBV5-1 and TRBJ1-2): KAGVTQTPRYLIKTRGQQVTLSCSPISGHRSVSWYQQTPGQGLQFLFEYFSETQRNKGNFPGRFSGRQFSNSRSEMNVSTLELGDSALYLCASSLDSRNYGYTFGSGTRLTVV.